Reported below is one T cell receptor beta chain. One Seattle source followed patients from active infection through their disease course. CDR1 and CDR2 (germline): KGHSH, LQKENI. CDR3 size: 16 residues. V shed 5 bases and J shed 1 base, with 15 bases lying between them. In the original analysis: Estimation of nucleated cell counts was performed using reference gene primer amplification. Profiled with immunoSEQ multiplex PCR; TCRdb holds only in-frame clones, not every one. From that table come the V and J calls and clone size; the DNA was used to work out D and trimming. The sample records fewer than 250,000 clones, around 84% being singletons. The data derive from a study of blood T cell repertoires in COVID-19. Looking at the study overall: Researchers got acute and convalescent COVID-19 samples from the United States, Italy and Spain. In each case, the material was cDNA or gDNA derived from T cells, B-cell-depleted T cells, or PBMCs.

The chain combines TRBV18 with TRBJ1-5; D is perhaps TRBD1 (5 bases). The receptor comes from a man in his forties or fifties with COVID-19, enrolled during active disease. The sample was peripheral blood. CDR3: CASSSQGGPSNQPQHF. CDR3 nucleotides: TGTGCCAGCTCAAGCCAGGGAGGGCCAAGCAATCAGCCCCAGCATTTT.